This T cell receptor beta chain is drawn from a study of T cell changes during pregnancy in multiple sclerosis. V was cut by 5 bases and J by 2 bases, with 10 bases left in between. This CDR3 is 13 amino acids long. Germline CDR1 reads LNHDA; CDR2 reads SQIVND (reference sequence). Generated by immunoSEQ multiplex PCR, the TCRdb table keeps only in-frame clones and is missing some. The sample records under 70,000 clones, less than 95% being singletons. This TCR was recovered from a female donor with multiple sclerosis, enrolled in a pregnancy study. V is TRBV19 and J is TRBJ2-7, with D uncertain. Specimen: CD8+ T cells from peripheral blood mononuclear cells, collected after pregnancy. The CDR3 protein is CASSDGGPYEQYF. As DNA, the CDR3 is TGTGCCAGTAGTGACGGCGGTCCCTACGAGCAGTACTTC.